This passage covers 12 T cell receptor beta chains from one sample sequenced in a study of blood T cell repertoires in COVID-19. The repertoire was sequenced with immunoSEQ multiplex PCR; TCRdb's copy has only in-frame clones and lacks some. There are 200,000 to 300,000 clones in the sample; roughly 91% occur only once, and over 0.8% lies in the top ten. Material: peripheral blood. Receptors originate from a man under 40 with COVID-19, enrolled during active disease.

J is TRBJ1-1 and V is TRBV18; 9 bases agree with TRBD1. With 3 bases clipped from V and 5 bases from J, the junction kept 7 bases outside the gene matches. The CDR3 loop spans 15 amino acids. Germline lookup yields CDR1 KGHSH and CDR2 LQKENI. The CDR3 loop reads CASSPDRGSGTEAFF. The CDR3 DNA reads TGTGCCAGCTCACCGGACAGGGGATCGGGTACTGAAGCTTTCTTT.

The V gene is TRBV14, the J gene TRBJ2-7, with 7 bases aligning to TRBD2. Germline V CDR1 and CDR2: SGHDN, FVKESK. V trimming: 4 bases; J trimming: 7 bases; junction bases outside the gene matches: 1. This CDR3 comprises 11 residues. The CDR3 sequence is CASSLRGEQYF. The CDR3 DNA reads TGTGCCAGCAGCCTGCGGGGGGAGCAGTACTTC.

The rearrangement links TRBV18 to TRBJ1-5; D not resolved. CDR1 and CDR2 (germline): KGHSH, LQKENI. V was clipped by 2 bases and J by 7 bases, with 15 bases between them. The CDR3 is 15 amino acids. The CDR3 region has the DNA TGTGCCAGCTCACCATTTGAGGGAGATCACCAGCCCCAGCATTTT. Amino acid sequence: CASSPFEGDHQPQHF.

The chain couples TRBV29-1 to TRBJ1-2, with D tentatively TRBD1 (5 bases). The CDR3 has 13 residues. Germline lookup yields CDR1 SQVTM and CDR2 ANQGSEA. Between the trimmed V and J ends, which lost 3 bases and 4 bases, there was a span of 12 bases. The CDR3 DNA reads TGCAGCGTTGATGCGGGGCCCAGCTATGGCTACACCTTC. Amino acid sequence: CSVDAGPSYGYTF.

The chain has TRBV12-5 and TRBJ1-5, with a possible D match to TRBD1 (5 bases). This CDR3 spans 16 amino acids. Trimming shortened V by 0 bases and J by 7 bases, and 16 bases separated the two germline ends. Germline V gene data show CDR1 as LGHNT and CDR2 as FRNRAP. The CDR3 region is CASGLVGRDGRQPQHF. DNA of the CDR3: TGTGCTAGTGGTTTGGTAGGCAGGGATGGTCGGCAGCCCCAGCATTTT. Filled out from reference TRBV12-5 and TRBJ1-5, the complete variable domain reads DARVTQTPRHKVTEMGQEVTMRCQPILGHNTVFWYRQTMMQGLELLAYFRNRAPLDDSGMPKDRFSAEMPDATLATLKIQPSEPRDSAVYFCASGLVGRDGRQPQHFGDGTRLSIL.

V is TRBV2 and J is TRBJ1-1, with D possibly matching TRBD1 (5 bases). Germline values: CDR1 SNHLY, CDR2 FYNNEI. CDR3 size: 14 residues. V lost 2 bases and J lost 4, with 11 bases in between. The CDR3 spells CASSEFRVPTEAFF. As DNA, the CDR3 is TGTGCCAGCAGTGAATTCAGGGTGCCCACTGAAGCTTTCTTT.

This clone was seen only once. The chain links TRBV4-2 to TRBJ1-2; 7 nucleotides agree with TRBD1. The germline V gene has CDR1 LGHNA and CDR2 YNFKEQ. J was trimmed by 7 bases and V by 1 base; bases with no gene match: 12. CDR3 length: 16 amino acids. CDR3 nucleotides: TGTGCCAGCAGCCAAGCTGAGGGGGCGAAGCAGGGTGGCTACACCTTC. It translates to CASSQAEGAKQGGYTF.

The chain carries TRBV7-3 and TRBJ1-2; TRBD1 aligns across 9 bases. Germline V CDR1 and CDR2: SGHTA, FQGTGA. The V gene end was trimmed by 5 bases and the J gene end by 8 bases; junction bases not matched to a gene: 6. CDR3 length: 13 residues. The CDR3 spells CASSPGTGLGYTF. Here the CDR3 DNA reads TGTGCCAGCAGCCCAGGGACAGGGTTGGGCTACACCTTC.

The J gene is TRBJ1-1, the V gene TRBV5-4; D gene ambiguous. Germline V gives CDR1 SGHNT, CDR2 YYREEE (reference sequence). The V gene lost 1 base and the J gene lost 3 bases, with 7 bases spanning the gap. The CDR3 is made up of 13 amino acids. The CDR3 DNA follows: TGTGCCAGCAGCTTGATGAGAGACACTGAAGCTTTCTTT. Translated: CASSLMRDTEAFF.

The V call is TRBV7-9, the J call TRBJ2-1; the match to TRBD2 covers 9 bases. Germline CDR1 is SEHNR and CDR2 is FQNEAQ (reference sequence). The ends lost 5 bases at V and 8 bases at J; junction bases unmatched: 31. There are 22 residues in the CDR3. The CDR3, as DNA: TGTGCCAGCAGCACCTCCACCTGGCGGGGGGGCCGGATTTCAGGGCCTTGGGATGAGCAGTTCTTC. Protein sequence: CASSTSTWRGGRISGPWDEQFF.

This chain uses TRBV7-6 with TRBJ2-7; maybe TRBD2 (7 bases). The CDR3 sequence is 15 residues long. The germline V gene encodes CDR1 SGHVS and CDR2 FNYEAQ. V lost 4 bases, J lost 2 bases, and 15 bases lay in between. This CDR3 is CASSYQGGEPYEQYF. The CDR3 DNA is TGTGCCAGCAGCTACCAAGGGGGGGAACCCTACGAGCAGTACTTC.

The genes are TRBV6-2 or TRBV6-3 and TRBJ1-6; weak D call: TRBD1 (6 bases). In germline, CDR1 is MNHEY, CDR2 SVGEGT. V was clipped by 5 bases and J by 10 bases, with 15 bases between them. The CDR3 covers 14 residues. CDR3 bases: TGTGCCAGCAGTGACTACAGGGTTCACTCACCCCTCCACTTT. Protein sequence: CASSDYRVHSPLHF.